The next 21 T cell receptor beta chains were all read from a single sample in a study of technical replicates of blood from a few donors. Sequencing was performed with immunoSEQ multiplex PCR; in TCRdb, only in-frame clones are kept and a portion is missing. The table shows roughly 81,000 clones, with approximately 97% occurring only once. The sequenced sample consisted of T cells isolated from PBMCs. All receptors come from a human donor in good health.

The V gene is TRBV6-5, the J gene TRBJ2-5; TRBD2 agrees at 12 bases. V lost 6 bases to trimming and J lost 7 bases; unmatched junction nucleotides: 9. The germline CDR1 and CDR2 sequences are MNHEY and SVGAGI. The CDR3 contains 15 residues. Here the CDR3 reads CASSPRGTSGSTQYF. The CDR3 DNA follows: TGTGCCAGCAGCCCACGGGGGACTAGCGGGTCGACCCAGTACTTC.

The rearrangement links TRBV4-1 to TRBJ2-1, with 11 bases identical to TRBD2. CDR3 length: 18 residues. Germline V gene lookup returns CDR1 MGHRA and CDR2 YSYEKL. After removal of 1 base from V and 9 bases from J, the junction contained 14 bases not matched to a gene. DNA of the CDR3: TGCGCCAGCAGCCAAGGACTAGCGGGACTCTCGAGGCGTAGTGAGCAGTTCTTC. It translates to CASSQGLAGLSRRSEQFF.

The V gene is TRBV12-5, the J gene TRBJ1-5; weak D call: TRBD1 (5 bases). This CDR3 has 19 residues. Trimming shortened V by 0 bases and J by 5 bases, and 23 bases separated the two germline ends. Germline values: CDR1 LGHNT, CDR2 FRNRAP. The CDR3, as DNA: TGTGCTAGTGGTTTGGTTTTGCCCCTTGTCGCAGGGACTGATCAGCCCCAGCATTTT. Its protein product is CASGLVLPLVAGTDQPQHF.

The sample holds one count of this clone. The chain employs TRBV11-3 and TRBJ2-7; 7 bases match TRBD2. Germline loops: CDR1 SGHNT, CDR2 YENEEA. V was clipped by 6 bases and J by 6 bases; unmatched bases: 5. The CDR3 totals 12 residues. CDR3 coding DNA: TGTGCCAGCAGTCCCGGGACTACCGAGCAGTACTTC. Protein: CASSPGTTEQYF.

This chain connects TRBV7-6 to TRBJ1-1, with 7 nucleotides matching TRBD1. CDR1 is SGHVS, CDR2 FNYEAQ, per germline. J was trimmed by 4 bases and V by 5 bases; bases with no gene match: 10. CDR3 length equals 15 residues. The CDR3 here is CASSQTGWGTTEAFF. The CDR3 nucleotides read TGTGCCAGCAGCCAGACAGGGTGGGGGACCACTGAAGCTTTCTTT.

This chain uses TRBV7-9 with TRBJ1-2; the D gene is possibly TRBD1 (6 bases). This CDR3 contains 14 residues. Between the trimmed V and J ends, which lost 4 bases and 3 bases, there was a span of 12 bases. Germline loops: CDR1 SEHNR, CDR2 FQNEAQ (reference sequence). CDR3 nucleotide sequence: TGTGCCAGCAGCTCACAGGGTGTCGACTATGGCTACACCTTC. Its protein is CASSSQGVDYGYTF.

This chain links TRBV5-1 with TRBJ2-3; possibly TRBD1 for D (5 bases). The CDR3 runs to 15 residues. The germline CDR1 and CDR2 sequences are SGHRS and YFSETQ. Trimming pared 4 bases from V and 3 bases from J, leaving 15 bases between. CDR3: CASSTGRVSTDTQYF. The CDR3 DNA sequence: TGCGCCAGCAGCACTGGCAGGGTATCTACAGATACGCAGTATTTT.

The V gene is TRBV28, the J gene TRBJ2-7; possibly TRBD2 for D (5 bases). V shed 3 bases and J shed 3 bases, with 9 bases lying between them. This CDR3 is 13 amino acids long. Germline CDR1 reads MDHEN; CDR2 reads SYDVKM. CDR3 residues: CASSFPGDYEQYF. The CDR3 DNA follows: TGTGCCAGCAGTTTCCCCGGGGACTACGAGCAGTACTTC.

This clone has just one count. The chain has TRBV5-6 and TRBJ2-3, with TRBD2 identical over 9 bases. CDR1 is SGHDT, CDR2 YYEEEE, per germline. The CDR3 totals 19 residues. V was clipped by 6 bases and J by 7 bases; unmatched bases: 24. CDR3 DNA: TGTGCCAGCACCATGGGGGTCAGCGGGGGGTCGAGGCGCGATTATACGCAGTATTTT. This sequence encodes CASTMGVSGGSRRDYTQYF.

The rearrangement uses TRBV7-9 and TRBJ2-3; 7 bases are a match to TRBD2. Germline CDR1 reads SEHNR; CDR2 reads FQNEAQ (reference sequence). Germline trimming cut 5 bases from V and 3 bases from J; bases unmatched to any gene: 14. The length of the CDR3 is 17 residues. CDR3 sequence reads: CASSPNRLGGRTDTQYF. CDR3 DNA sequence: TGTGCCAGCAGCCCCAACCGTCTGGGGGGGAGGACAGATACGCAGTATTTT.

V gene TRBV7-9 combines with J gene TRBJ2-7; possible D gene TRBD2, 6 bases. The germline CDR1 and CDR2 sequences are SEHNR and FQNEAQ (reference sequence). V gave up 1 base and J gave up 7 bases, with 17 bases separating them. The CDR3 sequence is 15 residues long. The CDR3 reads CASSLGSVGGGEQYF. CDR3 bases: TGTGCCAGCAGCTTAGGTTCAGTCGGGGGTGGAGAGCAGTACTTC.

V is TRBV5-1 and J is TRBJ1-1; D not resolved. Trimming shortened V by 0 bases and J by 3 bases, and 6 bases separated the two germline ends. This CDR3 has 13 residues. CDR1 is SGHRS, CDR2 YFSETQ, per germline. CDR3: CASSLAVDTEAFF. DNA for the CDR3: TGCGCCAGCAGCTTGGCGGTCGACACTGAAGCTTTCTTT.

This rearrangement joins TRBV29-1 to TRBJ1-2; 11 positions match TRBD1. The CDR3 is 18 amino acids. The ends lost 5 bases at V and 4 bases at J; junction bases unmatched: 18. CDR1 and CDR2 from the germline V gene are SQVTM and ANQGSEA. CDR3: CSVSKAGTGGGMGYGYTF. The CDR3 bases are TGCAGCGTTTCAAAAGCCGGGACAGGGGGGGGTATGGGCTATGGCTACACCTTC.

The chain links TRBV4-1 to TRBJ2-7; TRBD2 might be the D (6 bases). The length of the CDR3 is 14 residues. V was shortened by 4 bases and J by 3 bases, with 13 bases between the two germline ends. Germline V gives CDR1 MGHRA, CDR2 YSYEKL. The DNA for the CDR3 is TGCGCCAGCAGCCCGTACGGGAGTCTCTACGAGCAGTACTTC. This gives the protein CASSPYGSLYEQYF.

V gene TRBV7-9 combines with J gene TRBJ1-2; 7 nucleotides line up with TRBD1. The germline V gene has CDR1 SEHNR and CDR2 FQNEAQ (reference sequence). Germline trimming cut 2 bases from V and 8 bases from J; bases unmatched to any gene: 8. This CDR3 region has 14 residues. The CDR3 DNA reads as TGTGCCAGCAGCTTAACGAGGGGGCAATTCGGCTACACCTTC. Its protein is CASSLTRGQFGYTF.

The gene calls are TRBV5-1 and TRBJ2-1; no clear D gene. Looked up from germline, CDR1 is SGHRS and CDR2 is YFSETQ. V lost 0 bases, J lost 10 bases, and 8 bases lay in between. This CDR3 is 12 amino acids long. The CDR3 nucleotides read TGCGCCAGCAGCTTGGGCCTAACCGAGCAGTTCTTC. Protein: CASSLGLTEQFF. Together with reference TRBV5-1 and TRBJ2-1, the CDR3 gives the full variable domain: KAGVTQTPRYLIKTRGQQVTLSCSPISGHRSVSWYQQTPGQGLQFLFEYFSETQRNKGNFPGRFSGRQFSNSRSEMNVSTLELGDSALYLCASSLGLTEQFFGPGTRLTVL.

The DNA for the CDR3 is TGTGCCAGCAGCTTAGGGGGGGGACGCCTGGGCAGCAATGAGCAGTTCTTC. Translation: CASSLGGGRLGSNEQFF. This chain connects TRBV11-3 to TRBJ2-1, with 7 bases aligning to TRBD2. Trimming removed 1 base from V and 6 bases from J; junction bases left unmatched: 12. The CDR3 is 17 residues long. CDR1 SGHNT and CDR2 YENEEA come from the germline V gene.

This chain links TRBV2 with TRBJ1-4; D remains ambiguous. The CDR3 length is 15 residues. Looked up from germline, CDR1 is SNHLY and CDR2 is FYNNEI. Trimming stripped 4 bases from V and 0 bases from J, with 9 bases between. CDR3 residues: CASSGGFATNEKLFF. The CDR3 nucleotides read TGTGCCAGCAGTGGAGGGTTTGCAACTAATGAAAAACTGTTTTTT.

This rearrangement joins TRBV5-4 to TRBJ1-3, with D possibly being TRBD1 (5 bases). Germline CDR1 reads SGHNT; CDR2 reads YYREEE (reference sequence). Trimming took 0 bases from V and 1 from J, leaving 11 bases between them. CDR3 size: 16 residues. In DNA form, the CDR3 reads TGTGCCAGCAGCTTGGCTACAGGTCTTTCTGGAAACACCATATATTTT. The encoded protein is CASSLATGLSGNTIYF.

This chain joins TRBV14 and TRBJ2-1; TRBD1 aligns across 8 bases. V shed 3 bases and J 6 bases; nucleotides not matched to a gene: 13. The CDR3 spans 17 residues. Germline CDR1 and CDR2: SGHDN and FVKESK. The CDR3 nucleotides are TGTGCCAGCAGCCATAGAACAGGGGGAGCGGGCCTCAATGAGCAGTTCTTC. Translating it yields CASSHRTGGAGLNEQFF.

This clone has just one count. This rearrangement joins TRBV6-5 to TRBJ1-4; TRBD1 matches at 8 bases. The CDR3 is made up of 14 amino acids. Trimming took 5 bases from V and 6 from J; bases not matched to a gene: 5. The V gene's germline CDR1 is MNHEY and CDR2 SVGAGI. The CDR3 sequence is CASSSGQGYEKLFF. Written as DNA, the CDR3 is TGTGCCAGCAGTAGCGGACAGGGATATGAAAAACTGTTTTTT.